This T cell receptor (beta chain) comes out of a study of identical twins (dated by TCRdb to about 2016). For the wider study: To test whether fetal clonotypes persist, the study used deep sequencing on TCR alpha and beta repertoires from monozygotic twins, unrelated adults of various ages, and cord blood. Replicate twin experiments were performed at different times using different library preparation protocols to rule out contamination. Overall results and qualifications from the work: In monozygotic twins, recombination models systematically underestimated out-of-frame TCR alpha sharing, but the models matched the sharing seen between unrelated individuals. Abundant cord blood beta clonotypes had fewer insertions, young adult naive repertoires showed a similar but weaker trend, and memory repertoires showed no such trend. Conclusions relied on cross-sectional statistical analysis, since the same donors could not be followed over many years. Zero-insertion analyses could be partly confounded by invariant T cells such as MAIT and iNKT, though diverse VJ usage argued against such confounding for most clonotypes. Excess twin sharing in beta out-of-frame sequences was weaker because fewer shared sequences lowered the signal-to-noise ratio. Compared with coincidental sharing between unrelated individuals, out-of-frame TCR alpha sequences shared between twins showed an excess of sequences with low generation probability.

Only healthy Caucasian donors were included. Three pairs of female monozygotic twins, all aged about 18 to 30 years, made up the twin cohort. Positive isolation kits from Invitrogen were used to isolate the CD4+ and CD8+ T cell populations. Library preparation employed 5' RACE. The sequencer listed for this sample is Illumina HiSeq 2000. A universal primer binding site was introduced by template switching, and a unique molecular identifier was present in the final cDNA, enabling accurate counting of TCR cDNA molecules. First-strand cDNA for TCR alpha and beta chains was synthesized from specific primers in the conserved constant-segment region. To control for contamination, each cDNA library was double barcoded with a SMART-Mk sample barcode plus Illumina barcodes. TruSeq adapter sequences and Illumina sample barcodes were added in two successive PCR steps. The TCR alpha and beta cDNA libraries were sequenced on the Illumina HiSeq platform using custom primers. In the source study's methods: Raw reads were processed with MiGEC to extract unique molecular identifiers, and MiXCR was used to determine CDR3 positions. For each individual, recombination models were inferred using an EM algorithm with the repgenHMM and IGoR tools. Shared clonotypes were analyzed with the tcR package in R, and sharing was normalized by the product of cloneset sizes. To study raw recombination free of thymic and clonal selection effects, out-of-frame nonproductive sequences were analyzed. TCRdb reprocessing: public reads trimmed at Q25 with fastp, clones called with MiXCR, in-frame beta chains kept. Every entry covers one CDR3 protein and lists the most common genes and DNA from its rows. Here the V and J calls rest on TCRdb's processing, not on the authors' analysis. Recorded for this sample are around 340,000 distinct CDR3 sequences; 9% to 15% of them occurred a single time. The ten largest clonotypes hold approximately 7.9% of the sample.

Inclusive of the bounding cysteine and phenylalanine, the CDR3 is 16 residues long. The kept DNA is CDR3 alone, 48 bases in frame from the first base. V is shortened by 5 bases, J by 2 bases, and the region joining them spans 16 bases. From a lookup of the germline V gene (reference sequence), CDR1 and CDR2 are SEHNR and FQNEAQ. About this clonotype: Its cognate antigen has yet to be identified. No base quality information exists; no much larger clone differs at one position.

These same data were also listed under a study on yellow fever vaccine responses in identical twins. Taken from the second paper: The authors reported that the T cell response to vaccination in identical twins appeared partly convergent and partly personalized. Focusing on identical twins, the study followed the T cell clones that responded to the vaccine, and did so with precision.

Specimen: CD8+ T cells sorted from blood. This receptor was identified in a woman under 30 in good health. The sequence is built from TRBV7-9 and TRBJ2-1; D gene: possibly TRBD1, on 6 matching bases. At the DNA level, the sequence is TGTGCCAGCAGCGGCCGTCCGGGACATACCTACAATGAGCAGTTCTTC. Translation gives CASSGRPGHTYNEQFF.